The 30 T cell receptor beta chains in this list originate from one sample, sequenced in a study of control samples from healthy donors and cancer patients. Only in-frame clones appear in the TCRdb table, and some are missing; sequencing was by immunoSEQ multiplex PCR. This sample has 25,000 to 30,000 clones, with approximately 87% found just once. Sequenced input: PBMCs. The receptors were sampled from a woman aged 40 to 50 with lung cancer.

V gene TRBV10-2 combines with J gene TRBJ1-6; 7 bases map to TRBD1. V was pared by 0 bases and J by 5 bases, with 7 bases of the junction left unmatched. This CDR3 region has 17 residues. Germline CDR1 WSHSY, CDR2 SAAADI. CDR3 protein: CASSESLLQGNNSPLHF. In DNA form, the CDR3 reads TGCGCCAGCAGTGAGTCCCTTCTACAGGGGAATAATTCACCCCTCCACTTT.

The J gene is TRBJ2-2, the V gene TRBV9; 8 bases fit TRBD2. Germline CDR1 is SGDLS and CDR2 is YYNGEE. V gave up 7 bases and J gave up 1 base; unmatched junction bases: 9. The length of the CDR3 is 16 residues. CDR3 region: CASDQYGGVNTGELFF. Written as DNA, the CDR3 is TGTGCCAGCGATCAATACGGGGGGGTGAACACCGGGGAGCTGTTTTTT.

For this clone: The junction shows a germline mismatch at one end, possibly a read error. CDR3 loop: CASSESWSDF. DNA of the CDR3: TGCGCCAGCAGTGAGTCATGGTCCGATTTC. This chain uses TRBV10-1 with TRBJ2-4; D is unclear. CDR1 and CDR2 (germline): WNHNN, SYGVQD (reference sequence). CDR3 length equals 10 residues.

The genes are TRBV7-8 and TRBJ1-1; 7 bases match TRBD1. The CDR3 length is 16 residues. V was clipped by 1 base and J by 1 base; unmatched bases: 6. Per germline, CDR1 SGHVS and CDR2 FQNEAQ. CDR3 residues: CASSLGRGLWNTEAFF. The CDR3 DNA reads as TGTGCCAGCAGCTTAGGGAGGGGGCTGTGGAACACTGAAGCTTTCTTT.

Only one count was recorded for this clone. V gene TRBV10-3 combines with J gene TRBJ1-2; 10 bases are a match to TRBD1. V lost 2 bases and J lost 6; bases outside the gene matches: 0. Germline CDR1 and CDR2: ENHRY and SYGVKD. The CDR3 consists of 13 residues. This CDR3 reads CAISEGQGDGYTF. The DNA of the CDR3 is TGTGCCATCAGTGAGGGACAGGGGGATGGCTACACCTTC.

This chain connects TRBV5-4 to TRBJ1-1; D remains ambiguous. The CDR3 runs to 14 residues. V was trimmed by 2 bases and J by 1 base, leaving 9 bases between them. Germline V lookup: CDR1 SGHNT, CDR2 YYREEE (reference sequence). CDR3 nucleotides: TGTGCCAGCAGCTTTTCATCGGGGAACACTGAAGCTTTCTTT. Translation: CASSFSSGNTEAFF.

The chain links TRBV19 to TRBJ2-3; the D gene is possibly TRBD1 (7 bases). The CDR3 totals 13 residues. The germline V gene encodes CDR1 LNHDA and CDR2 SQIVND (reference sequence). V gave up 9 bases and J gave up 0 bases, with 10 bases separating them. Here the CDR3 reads CASGGQSTDTQYF. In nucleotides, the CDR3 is TGTGCCAGCGGGGGACAGAGCACAGATACGCAGTATTTT.

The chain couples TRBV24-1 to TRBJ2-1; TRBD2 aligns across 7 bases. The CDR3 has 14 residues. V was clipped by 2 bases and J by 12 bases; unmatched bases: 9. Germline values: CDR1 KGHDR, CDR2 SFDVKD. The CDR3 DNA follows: TGTGCCACCAGTGATTGGAGCGGGGTCATTAGGCAGTTCTTC. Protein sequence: CATSDWSGVIRQFF.

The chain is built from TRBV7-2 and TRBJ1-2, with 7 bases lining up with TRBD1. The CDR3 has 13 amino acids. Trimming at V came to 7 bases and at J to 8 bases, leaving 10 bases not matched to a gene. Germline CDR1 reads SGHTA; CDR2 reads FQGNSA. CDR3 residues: CASTPDRLGGYTF. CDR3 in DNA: TGTGCCAGCACCCCGGACAGGTTGGGGGGCTACACCTTC.

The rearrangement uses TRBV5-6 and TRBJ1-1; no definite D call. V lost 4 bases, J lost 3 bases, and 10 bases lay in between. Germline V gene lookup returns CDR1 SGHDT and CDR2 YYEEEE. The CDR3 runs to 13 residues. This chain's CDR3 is CASSPLMYTEAFF. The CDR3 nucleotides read TGTGCCAGCAGCCCCCTAATGTACACTGAAGCTTTCTTT.

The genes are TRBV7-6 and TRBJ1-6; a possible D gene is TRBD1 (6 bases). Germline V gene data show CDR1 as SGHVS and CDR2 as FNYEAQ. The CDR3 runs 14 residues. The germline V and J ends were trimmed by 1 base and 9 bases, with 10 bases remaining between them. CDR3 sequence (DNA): TGTGCCAGCAGCTTAGGAGTCAGGGGTTCACCCCTCCACTTT. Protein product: CASSLGVRGSPLHF. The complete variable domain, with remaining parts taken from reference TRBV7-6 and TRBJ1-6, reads GAGVSQSPRYKVTKRGQDVALRCDPISGHVSLYWYRQALGQGPEFLTYFNYEAQQDKSGLPNDRFSAERPEGSISTLTIQRTEQRDSAMYRCASSLGVRGSPLHFGNGTRLTVT.

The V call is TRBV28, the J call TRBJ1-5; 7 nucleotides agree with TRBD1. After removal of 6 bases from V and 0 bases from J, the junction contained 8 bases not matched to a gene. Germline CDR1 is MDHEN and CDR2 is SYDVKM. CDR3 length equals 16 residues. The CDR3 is CASRSDRAYSNQPQHF. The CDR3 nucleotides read TGTGCCAGCAGATCCGACAGGGCCTATAGCAATCAGCCCCAGCATTTT.

The CDR3 DNA reads as TGTGCCAGCAGCTTCAGGGGGCCGGCGAGCGGCTACACCTTC. Translated, it gives CASSFRGPASGYTF. The rearrangement uses TRBV14 and TRBJ1-2, with 8 bases matching TRBD1. The CDR3 spans 14 residues. Germline CDR1 is SGHDN and CDR2 is FVKESK. Trimming at V came to 5 bases and at J to 8 bases, leaving 10 bases not matched to a gene.

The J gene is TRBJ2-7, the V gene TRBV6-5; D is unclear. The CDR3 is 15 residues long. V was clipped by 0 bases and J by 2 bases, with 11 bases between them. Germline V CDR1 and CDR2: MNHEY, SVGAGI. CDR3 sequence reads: CASSYSLTATYEQYF. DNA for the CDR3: TGTGCCAGCAGTTACTCGTTGACGGCTACCTACGAGCAGTACTTC.

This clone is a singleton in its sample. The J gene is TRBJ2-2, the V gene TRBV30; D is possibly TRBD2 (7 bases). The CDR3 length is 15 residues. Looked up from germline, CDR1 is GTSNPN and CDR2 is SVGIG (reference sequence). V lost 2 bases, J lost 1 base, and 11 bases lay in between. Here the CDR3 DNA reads TGTGCCTGGAGTTGGGGGGGACAGAACACCGGGGAGCTGTTTTTT. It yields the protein CAWSWGGQNTGELFF.

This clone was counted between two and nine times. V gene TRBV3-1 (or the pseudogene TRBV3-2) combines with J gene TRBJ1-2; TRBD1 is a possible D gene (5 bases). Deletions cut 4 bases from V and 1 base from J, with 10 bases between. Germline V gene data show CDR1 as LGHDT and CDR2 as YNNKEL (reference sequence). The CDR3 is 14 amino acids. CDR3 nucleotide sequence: TGTGCCAGCAGCCCCCCGGGGGTTAACTATGGCTACACCTTC. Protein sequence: CASSPPGVNYGYTF.

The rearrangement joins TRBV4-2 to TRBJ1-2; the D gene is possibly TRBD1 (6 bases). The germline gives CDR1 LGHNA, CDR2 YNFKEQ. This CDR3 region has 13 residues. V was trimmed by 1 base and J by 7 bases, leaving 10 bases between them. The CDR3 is CASSQAGARGYTF. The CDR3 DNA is TGTGCCAGCAGCCAAGCGGGGGCGCGTGGCTACACCTTC.

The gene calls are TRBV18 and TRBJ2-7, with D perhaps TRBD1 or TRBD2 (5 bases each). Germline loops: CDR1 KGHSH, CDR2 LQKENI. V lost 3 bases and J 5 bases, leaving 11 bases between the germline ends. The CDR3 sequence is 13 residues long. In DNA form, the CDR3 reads TGTGCCAGCTCACCCGGGACGTTGGACGAGCAGTACTTC. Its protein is CASSPGTLDEQYF. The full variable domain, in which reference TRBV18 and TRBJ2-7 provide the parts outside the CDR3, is NAGVMQNPRHLVRRRGQEARLRCSPMKGHSHVYWYRQLPEEGLKFMVYLQKENIIDESGMPKERFSAEFPKEGPSILRIQQVVRGDSAAYFCASSPGTLDEQYFGPGTRLTVT.

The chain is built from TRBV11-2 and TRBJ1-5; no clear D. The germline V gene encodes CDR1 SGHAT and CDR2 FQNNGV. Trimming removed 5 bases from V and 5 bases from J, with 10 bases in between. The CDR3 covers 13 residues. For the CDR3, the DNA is TGTGCCAGCAGCGATGCCGTGGATCAGCCCCAGCATTTT. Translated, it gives CASSDAVDQPQHF.

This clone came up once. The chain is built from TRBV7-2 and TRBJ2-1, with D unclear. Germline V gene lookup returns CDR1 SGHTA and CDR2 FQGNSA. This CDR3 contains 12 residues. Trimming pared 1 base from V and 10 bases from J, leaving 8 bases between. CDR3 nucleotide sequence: TGTGCCAGCAGCTTAGTGGTAGGCGAGCAGTTCTTC. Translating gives CASSLVVGEQFF.

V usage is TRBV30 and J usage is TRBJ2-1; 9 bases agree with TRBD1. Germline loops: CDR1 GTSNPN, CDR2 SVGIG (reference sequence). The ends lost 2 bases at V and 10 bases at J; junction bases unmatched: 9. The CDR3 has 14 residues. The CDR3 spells CAWSTGQGIGEQFF. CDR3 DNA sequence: TGTGCCTGGAGTACAGGACAGGGGATTGGGGAGCAGTTCTTC.

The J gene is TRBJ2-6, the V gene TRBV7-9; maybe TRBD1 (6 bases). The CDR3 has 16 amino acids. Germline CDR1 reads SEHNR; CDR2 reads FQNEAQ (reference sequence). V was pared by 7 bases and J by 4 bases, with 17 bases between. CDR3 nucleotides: TGTGCCAGCACCCGCCAGGGGAACTCCGGGGCCAACGTCCTGACTTTC. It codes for CASTRQGNSGANVLTF.

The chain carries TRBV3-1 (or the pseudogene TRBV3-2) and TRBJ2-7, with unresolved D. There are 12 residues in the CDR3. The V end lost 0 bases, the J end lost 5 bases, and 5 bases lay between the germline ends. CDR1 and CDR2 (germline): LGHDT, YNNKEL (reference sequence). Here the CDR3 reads CASSQDTDEQYF. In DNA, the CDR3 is TGTGCCAGCAGCCAAGATACCGACGAGCAGTACTTC.

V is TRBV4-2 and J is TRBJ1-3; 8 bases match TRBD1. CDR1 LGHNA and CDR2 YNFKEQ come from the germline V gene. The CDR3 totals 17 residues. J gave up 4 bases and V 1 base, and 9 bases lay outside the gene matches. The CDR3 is CASSQGATGAIGNTIYF. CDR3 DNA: TGTGCCAGCAGCCAAGGGGCGACAGGGGCGATCGGAAACACCATATATTTT.

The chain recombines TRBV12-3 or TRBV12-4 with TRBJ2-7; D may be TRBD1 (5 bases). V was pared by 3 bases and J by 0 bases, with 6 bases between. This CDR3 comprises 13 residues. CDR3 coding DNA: TGTGCCAGCAGTTTTCAGGGCTCCTACGAGCAGTACTTC. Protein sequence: CASSFQGSYEQYF.

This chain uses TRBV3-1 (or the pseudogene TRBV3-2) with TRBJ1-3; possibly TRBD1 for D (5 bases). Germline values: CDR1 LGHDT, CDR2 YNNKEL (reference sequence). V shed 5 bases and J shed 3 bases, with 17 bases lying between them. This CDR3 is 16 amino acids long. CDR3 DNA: TGTGCCAGCAGCTCGACCGGGGCCACGGGTGGAAACACCATATATTTT. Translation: CASSSTGATGGNTIYF.

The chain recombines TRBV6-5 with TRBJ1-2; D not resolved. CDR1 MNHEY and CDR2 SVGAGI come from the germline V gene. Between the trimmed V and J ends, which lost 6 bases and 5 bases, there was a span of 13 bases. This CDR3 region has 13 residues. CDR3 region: CASRIQVTYGYTF. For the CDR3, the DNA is TGTGCCAGCAGGATCCAAGTAACGTATGGCTACACCTTC.

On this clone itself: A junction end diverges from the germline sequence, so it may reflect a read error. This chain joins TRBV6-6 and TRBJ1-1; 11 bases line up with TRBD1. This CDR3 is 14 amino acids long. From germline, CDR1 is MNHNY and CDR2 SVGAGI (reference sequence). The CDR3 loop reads CASSNSGTGGNSFF. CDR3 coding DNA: TGTGCCAGCAGTAACTCCGGGACAGGGGGGAATTCTTTCTTT.

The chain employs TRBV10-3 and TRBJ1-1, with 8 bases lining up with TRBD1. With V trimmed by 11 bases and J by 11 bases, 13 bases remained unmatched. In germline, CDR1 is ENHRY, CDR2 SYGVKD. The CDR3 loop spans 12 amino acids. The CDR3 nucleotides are TGTGCCGTCACCGGGACAGGTCGGGTGGCTTTCTTT. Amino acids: CAVTGTGRVAFF.

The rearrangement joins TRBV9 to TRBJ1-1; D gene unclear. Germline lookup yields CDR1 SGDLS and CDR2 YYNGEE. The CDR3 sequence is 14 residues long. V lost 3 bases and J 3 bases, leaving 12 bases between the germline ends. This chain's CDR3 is CASSAGRVYTEAFF. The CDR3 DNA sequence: TGTGCCAGCAGCGCAGGAAGGGTGTACACTGAAGCTTTCTTT.